This T cell receptor beta chain was retrieved from a study of identical twins. A universal primer site was added by template switching, and unique molecular identifiers were carried by the cDNA. TCRdb processed the 5' RACE reads anew with MiXCR; each CDR3 protein has one entry. The table shows 600,000 to 800,000 distinct CDR3 sequences, with over 20% occurring only once. Germline CDR1 is MNHEY and CDR2 is SVGAGI. Trimming removed 0 bases from V and 3 bases from J, with 11 bases in between. The CDR3 spans 15 residues. These sequences were also reported in another study, on T cells expressing NK-cell markers. From that study: Nothing established the HCMV specificity of expanded NKG2C+ T cell clones.

The source is a woman aged 18-29 years in good health. Sequenced input: PBMCs. The chain combines TRBV6-5 with TRBJ1-2; D perhaps matches TRBD1 (5 bases). The chain's CDR3 is CASSYSVRGDYGYTF. The CDR3 nucleotides read TGTGCCAGCAGTTACTCGGTTCGGGGGGACTATGGCTACACCTTC.